This T cell receptor beta chain was retrieved from a study of blood T cell repertoires in COVID-19 (TCRdb year 2020). For the study in its entirety: The collaborator samples originated in the United States, Italy and Spain and spanned the acute and convalescent phases of COVID-19. The material from the prospective study consisted of cDNA or gDNA derived from T cells, B-cell-depleted T cells, or PBMCs. Subjects who had been exposed to COVID-19, were actively infected with it, or had recovered from it provided the deeply sampled blood TCRbeta repertoires that made up the dataset. The repertoires were made available in a free public database intended to serve as a resource for research on the immune response to SARS-CoV-2. The samples were drawn from the first 160 participants of the ongoing ImmuneRACE study and from 1,200 or so subjects provided by 6 global collaborators. A de-identified subject ID, COVID-19 status, age in years and sex were almost always included in the sample metadata. Where available, HLA class I and class II types were obtained from metadata supplied by the sample provider rather than from assay-based typing. What the work shows at the level of the full study, not this receptor alone: The quantity of clinical and demographic metadata differed by source and by participant and was supplied without curation.

About this clone: No antigen is known for it. No qualities accompany the bases; no much larger clone lies one base away.

Ends trimmed: V by 0 bases, J by 8 bases; bases unmatched to a gene: 13. The CDR3 numbers 17 residues from cysteine through phenylalanine. The entry retains the CDR3 DNA only, 51 bases that are in frame from base 1. The germline V gene yields SGDLS for CDR1 and YYNGEE for CDR2. One collaborating source in Seattle enrolled patients during active infection and followed them longitudinally through the course of disease. The collaborating institutions used their own protocols to collect whole blood in K2EDTA tubes. For TCRbeta analysis, collaborators shipped samples as frozen whole blood, isolated PBMCs, or DNA extracted from either of those sample types. The immunoSEQ Assay, a bias-controlled multiplex PCR, was used to amplify TCRbeta CDR3 regions from genomic DNA. Per the source publication's procedure: The number of nucleated cells in each sample was estimated from the amplification of reference gene primers within the assay. To quantify the absolute abundance of each unique TCRbeta CDR3 rearrangement, sequence reads were collapsed and filtered. For each sample, productive Simpson clonality was calculated as the square root of Simpson's diversity index across productive rearrangements. Sourced from immuneACCESS, this table was stored by TCRdb with only in-frame sequences that have V and J called. A share of the clones is absent; for the studies checked, an unresolved V gene accounts for under half, and the remainder has no known explanation. Clone size and V and J calls were adopted from that table, with D and trimming inferred from the DNA. This sample is represented by some 80,000 clones; around 82% of them were singletons. The ten largest clones take up approximately 40% of the sample.

Rearrangement joined TRBV9 to TRBJ2-1, and 8 bases in between align with TRBD2. This TCR was recovered from a man aged 55 to 70 with COVID-19, enrolled during active disease. Sequencing was done on a sample of peripheral blood. The CDR3 is CASSVDPAGATIDEQFF. The sequenced DNA is TGTGCCAGCAGCGTAGATCCAGCGGGGGCTACTATCGATGAGCAGTTCTTC.